The clone carrying this T cell receptor (beta chain) was seen only once. Antigen unknown. This sample was taken from a study of cytomegalovirus exposure and HLA in healthy donors. Study summary: HLA-typed donors contributed about 85 million unique TCRs, which were held in an early data release.

Trimming stripped 5 bases from V and 1 base from J, with 8 bases between. There are 13 residues in the CDR3. Germline-derived CDR1 and CDR2 are SGHAT and FQNNGV. Among the donors, all were healthy bone marrow donors. Likely unrecorded immune exposures existed in these nominally healthy donors. Study-level results: Earlier analysis found most TCR beta V segments productive about 87% or about 30% of the time.

PCR employed 60 Vbeta and 13 Jbeta primers. Measured with immunoSEQ multiplex PCR; TCRdb has only the in-frame clones, and not every one. The sample gives about 97,000 clones, approximately 80% of which show up once; around 3% is in the top ten. The V gene is TRBV11-2, the J gene TRBJ1-1; D gene uncertain. This clonotype was obtained from a male donor in good health and CMV-seropositive. The source material was PBMCs. CDR3 protein: CASSRVRNTEAFF. CDR3 in DNA: TGTGCCAGCAGCCGTGTCCGGAACACTGAAGCTTTCTTT.